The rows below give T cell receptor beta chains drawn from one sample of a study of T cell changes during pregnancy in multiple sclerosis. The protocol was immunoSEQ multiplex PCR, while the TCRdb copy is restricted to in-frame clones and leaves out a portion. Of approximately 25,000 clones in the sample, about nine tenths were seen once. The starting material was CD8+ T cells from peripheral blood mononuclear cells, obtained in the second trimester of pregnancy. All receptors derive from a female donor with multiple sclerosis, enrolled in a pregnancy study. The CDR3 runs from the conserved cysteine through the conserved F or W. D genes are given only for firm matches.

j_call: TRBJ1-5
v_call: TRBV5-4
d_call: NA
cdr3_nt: TGTGCCAGCAGCCCCGAGGTGGGTCAGCCCCAGCATTTT
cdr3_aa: CASSPEVGQPQHF

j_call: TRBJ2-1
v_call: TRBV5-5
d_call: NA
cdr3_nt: TGTGCCAGCAGCTTGGAGCATAACTACAATGAGCAGTTCTTC
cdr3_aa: CASSLEHNYNEQFF

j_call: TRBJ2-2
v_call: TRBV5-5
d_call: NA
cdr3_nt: TGTGCCAGCAGCTTAGGTTACGGGCCGAGCGGCTACACCGGGGAGCTGTTTTTT
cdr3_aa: CASSLGYGPSGYTGELFF

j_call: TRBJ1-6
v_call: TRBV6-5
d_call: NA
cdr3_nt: TGTGCCAGCAGTTTATACAGGAATTATAATTCACCCCTCCACTTT
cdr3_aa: CASSLYRNYNSPLHF

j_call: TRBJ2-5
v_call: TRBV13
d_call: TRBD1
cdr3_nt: TGTGCCAGCAGCGAATACAGGGGGGAGACCCAGTACTTC
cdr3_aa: CASSEYRGETQYF

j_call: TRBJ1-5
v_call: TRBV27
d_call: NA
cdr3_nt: TGTGCCAGCAGTTTCGGGGGGCTTAATCAGCCCCAGCATTTT
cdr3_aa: CASSFGGLNQPQHF

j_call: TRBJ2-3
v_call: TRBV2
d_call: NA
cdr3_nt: TGTGCCAGCAGCTACTACTACACAGATACGCAGTATTTT
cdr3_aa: CASSYYYTDTQYF

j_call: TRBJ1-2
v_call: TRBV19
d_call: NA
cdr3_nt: TGTGCCAGTAGTCTTCGGCGGGGGGCCTATTATGGCTACACCTTC
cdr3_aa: CASSLRRGAYYGYTF

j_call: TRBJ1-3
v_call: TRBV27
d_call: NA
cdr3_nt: TGTGCCAGCGTCCCGGTTGGTGGAAACACCATATATTTT
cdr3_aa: CASVPVGGNTIYF

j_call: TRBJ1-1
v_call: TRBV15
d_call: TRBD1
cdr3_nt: TGTGCCACCAGCAGAGTCAGGGGGCGCTTAGTCAGCACTGAAGCTTTCTTT
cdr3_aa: CATSRVRGRLVSTEAFF

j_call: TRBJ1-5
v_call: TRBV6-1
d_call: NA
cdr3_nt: TGTGCCAGCAGTGTCCTTAAGACAGTCGGAAATCAGCCCCAGCATTTT
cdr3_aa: CASSVLKTVGNQPQHF

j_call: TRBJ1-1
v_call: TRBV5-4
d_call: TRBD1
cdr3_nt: TGTGCCAGCAGCCCGAGCAGGGGGAGAGCTTTCTTT
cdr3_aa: CASSPSRGRAFF

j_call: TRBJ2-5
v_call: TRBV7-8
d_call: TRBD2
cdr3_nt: TGTGCCAGCAGCCCGATGGGGGGGAAACAAGAGACCCAGTACTTC
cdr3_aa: CASSPMGGKQETQYF

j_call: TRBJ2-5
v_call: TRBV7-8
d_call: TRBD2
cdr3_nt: TGTGCCAGCAGCCGAAGGACCGGGACTAGCGCGGAGACCCAGTACTTC
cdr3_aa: CASSRRTGTSAETQYF

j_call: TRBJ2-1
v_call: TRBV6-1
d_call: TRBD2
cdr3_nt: TGTGCTATAGCATTCGGGACTAGTTTTGAGCAGTTCTTC
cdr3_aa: CAIAFGTSFEQFF

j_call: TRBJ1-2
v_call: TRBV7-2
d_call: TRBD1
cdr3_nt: TGTGCCAGCAGCTTTGGAAGACAGGGCTATGGCTACACCTTC
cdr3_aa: CASSFGRQGYGYTF

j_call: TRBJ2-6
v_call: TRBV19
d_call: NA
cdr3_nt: TGTGCCACCTGGGGGAGGAGCCTCTTAATCTCTGGGGCCAACGTCCTGACTTTC
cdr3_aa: CATWGRSLLISGANVLTF

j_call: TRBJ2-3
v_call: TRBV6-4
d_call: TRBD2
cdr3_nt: TGTGCCAGCAGCGGGGGGGCACACACAGATACGCAGTATTTT
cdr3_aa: CASSGGAHTDTQYF

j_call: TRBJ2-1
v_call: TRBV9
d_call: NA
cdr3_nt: TGTGCCAGCAGCGTAGGGGGCGCCGGTTTTTACAATGAGCAGTTCTTC
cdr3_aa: CASSVGGAGFYNEQFF

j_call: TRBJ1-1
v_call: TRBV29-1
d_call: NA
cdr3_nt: TGCGCCGGGGGGGGTCTCATGAGCACTGAAGCTTTCTTT
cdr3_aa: CAGGGLMSTEAFF

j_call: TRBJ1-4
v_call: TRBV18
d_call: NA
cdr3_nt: TGTGCCAGCTCACCGTGGGAAGGGGAAAATGAAAAACTGTTTTTT
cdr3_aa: CASSPWEGENEKLFF

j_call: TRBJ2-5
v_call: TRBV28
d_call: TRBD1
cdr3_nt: TGTGCCAGCGCCCACCAGGGGGCGGGAGAGACCCAGTACTTC
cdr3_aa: CASAHQGAGETQYF

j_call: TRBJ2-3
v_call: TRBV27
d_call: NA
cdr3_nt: TGTGCCAGCAGTTTCGGACTAAACCTTGGAGATACGCAGTATTTT
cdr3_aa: CASSFGLNLGDTQYF

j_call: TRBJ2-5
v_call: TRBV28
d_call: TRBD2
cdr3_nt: TGTGCCAGCAGTTTACCGTGGACTAGCGGGGCCGTACCCCAAGAGACCCAGTACTTC
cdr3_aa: CASSLPWTSGAVPQETQYF

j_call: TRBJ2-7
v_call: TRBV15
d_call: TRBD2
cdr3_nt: TGTGCCACCAGCAGTTACCTCGCGGGGGGGTACGAGCAGTACTTC
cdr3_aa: CATSSYLAGGYEQYF

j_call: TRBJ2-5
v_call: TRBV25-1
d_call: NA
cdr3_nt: TGTGCCAGCAGTCCTTCAGAGACCCAGTACTTC
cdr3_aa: CASSPSETQYF

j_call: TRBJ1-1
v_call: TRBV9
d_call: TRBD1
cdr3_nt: TGTGCCAGCAGCGTAGCGGGGGCGCCCGACAGGGGAGCTTTCTTT
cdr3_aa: CASSVAGAPDRGAFF

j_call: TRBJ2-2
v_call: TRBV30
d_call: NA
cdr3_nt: TGTGCCTGGAGTCTCCTCACCGGGGAGCTGTTTTTT
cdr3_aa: CAWSLLTGELFF

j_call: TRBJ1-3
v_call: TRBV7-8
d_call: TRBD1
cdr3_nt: TGTGCCAGCAGCCTGGACAGGGCTGGAAACACCATATATTTT
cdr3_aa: CASSLDRAGNTIYF

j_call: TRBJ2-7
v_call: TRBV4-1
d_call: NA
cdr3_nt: TGCGCCAGCAGCCAAGTACGGGGCTCCTACGAGCAGTACTTC
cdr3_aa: CASSQVRGSYEQYF